This is a list of T cell receptor beta chains from one sample in a study of cytomegalovirus exposure and HLA in healthy donors. Repertoires were generated with immunoSEQ multiplex PCR, while TCRdb's copy carries only in-frame clones and drops some. The sample has under 200,000 clones, approximately 80% seen once. Sequencing used PBMCs. The source of these receptors is a man aged 30-40 years in good health and CMV-seropositive. Both conserved end residues are part of each CDR3. The D gene is left open where the match is weak. For some rows the clone size is stated as once, few or many, or as a class when expanded; others skip it.

v_gene: TRBV10-1
abundance: -
j_gene: TRBJ1-2
d_gene: -
CDR3aa: CASSESGFSYGYTF
CDR3nt: TGCGCCAGCAGTGAGTCCGGGTTCTCCTATGGCTACACCTTC

v_gene: TRBV5-1
abundance: -
j_gene: TRBJ2-3
d_gene: TRBD2
CDR3aa: CASSLLSSGGVPDTQYF
CDR3nt: TGCGCCAGCAGCTTGTTATCCAGCGGGGGGGTTCCAGATACGCAGTATTTT

v_gene: TRBV6-1
abundance: -
j_gene: TRBJ1-5
d_gene: TRBD1
CDR3aa: CASIGTADQPQHF
CDR3nt: TGTGCCAGCATTGGGACAGCCGATCAGCCCCAGCATTTT

v_gene: TRBV2
abundance: once
j_gene: TRBJ2-2
d_gene: TRBD1
CDR3aa: CASSPKTGAYTGELFF
CDR3nt: TGTGCCAGCAGTCCAAAGACAGGGGCCTACACCGGGGAGCTGTTTTTT

v_gene: TRBV29-1
abundance: -
j_gene: TRBJ2-1
d_gene: -
CDR3aa: CSVEDQRGGEQFF
CDR3nt: TGCAGCGTTGAAGATCAAAGGGGCGGCGAGCAGTTCTTC

v_gene: TRBV2
abundance: -
j_gene: TRBJ1-6
d_gene: -
CDR3aa: CASLGRGRIGPLHF
CDR3nt: TGTGCCAGCCTCGGAAGGGGGAGAATCGGACCCCTCCACTTT

v_gene: TRBV18
abundance: -
j_gene: TRBJ1-4
d_gene: -
CDR3aa: CASSPPGSKEKLFF
CDR3nt: TGTGCCAGCTCACCCCCAGGTTCAAAAGAAAAACTGTTTTTT

v_gene: TRBV7-9
abundance: -
j_gene: TRBJ2-1
d_gene: TRBD1
CDR3aa: CASSLGQGVVYNEQFF
CDR3nt: TGTGCCAGCAGCCTGGGACAGGGGGTTGTGTACAATGAGCAGTTCTTC

v_gene: TRBV7-3
abundance: -
j_gene: TRBJ2-5
d_gene: TRBD2
CDR3aa: CASSLTGLEETQYF
CDR3nt: TGTGCCAGCAGCTTAACGGGACTAGAAGAGACCCAGTACTTC

v_gene: TRBV29-1
abundance: -
j_gene: TRBJ2-1
d_gene: TRBD2
CDR3aa: CSYEVTSVNEQFF
CDR3nt: TGCAGCTACGAGGTGACTAGCGTCAATGAGCAGTTCTTC